This T cell receptor (beta chain) stems from a study of early T cells in non-severe SARS-CoV-2 infection. A single count supports this clonotype. Its ends do not fully match the called genes, so a read error is possible. A single record per CDR3 protein comes from TCRdb applying MiXCR to the 5' RACE reads. This table holds approximately 77,000 distinct CDR3 sequences, around 12% found once. The origin of this receptor is an adult who was a healthcare worker with PCR-confirmed SARS-CoV-2 infection or an uninfected control (not recorded which). The donor label of this sample is uncertain. The starting material was whole blood, obtained at baseline.

The CDR3 loop is CTSSLGGQGGVYGYTF. DNA of the CDR3: TGTACCAGCAGTTTAGGGGGACAGGGAGGCGTCTATGGCTACACCTTC. This chain joins TRBV12-3 or TRBV12-4 and TRBJ1-2; 9 bases fit TRBD1. This CDR3 contains 16 residues.